Each of the 10 T cell receptor beta chains below was sequenced from the same sample in a study of PD-1 blockade in mismatch repair-deficient tumors (dated by TCRdb to about 2017). Libraries were made using the immunoSEQ multiplex PCR assay. The table was pulled from immuneACCESS by TCRdb, which kept in-frame rearrangements only. Such tables lose some clones; where checked, under half of the loss comes from unresolved V genes, and the rest has no known cause. Here the sample has roughly 120,000 clones; roughly 80% occur a single time. The leading ten clones occupy 4.5% to 5.5% of the sample. This material consisted of peripheral blood, taken more than 58 weeks after starting pembrolizumab. The receptors were sampled from an adult with mismatch repair-deficient cancer.

The rearrangement uses TRBV30 and TRBJ2-2, with a weak D call TRBD2 (6 bases). Germline V CDR1 and CDR2: GTSNPN, SVGIG (reference sequence). This CDR3 spans 14 amino acids. Trimming left V 4 bases short and J 6 bases short, with 15 bases between. CDR3 in DNA: TGTGCCTGGACCCTGGGAGGTACACCCGGGGAGCTGTTTTTT. Its translation: CAWTLGGTPGELFF.

This chain connects TRBV7-2 to TRBJ2-1, with 12 bases fitting TRBD2. Per the germline V gene, CDR1 is SGHTA and CDR2 is FQGNSA. The CDR3 extends over 17 amino acids. After removal of 5 bases from V and 6 bases from J, the junction contained 11 bases not matched to a gene. CDR3 in DNA: TGTGCCAGCAGCCCCGGGACTAGCGGGCGAATACCCAATGAGCAGTTCTTC. This codes for CASSPGTSGRIPNEQFF.

This clone was seen more than once but under ten times. The J gene is TRBJ1-2, the V gene TRBV30; D remains ambiguous. CDR3 size: 9 residues. Trimming pared 4 bases from V and 8 bases from J, leaving 5 bases between. Germline CDR1 reads GTSNPN; CDR2 reads SVGIG (reference sequence). The CDR3 region has the DNA TGTGCCTGGATAGACGGCTACACCTTC. Translating it yields CAWIDGYTF. Filled out from reference TRBV30 and TRBJ1-2, the complete variable domain reads SQTIHQWPATLVQPVGSPLSLECTVEGTSNPNLYWYRQAAGRGLQLLFYSVGIGQISSEVPQNLSASRPQDRQFILSSKKLLLSDSGFYLCAWIDGYTFGSGTRLTVV.

The rearrangement joins TRBV27 to TRBJ2-5, with TRBD1 matching over 8 bases. The J call may be faulty, since TRBJ2-7 better matches the DNA end. The CDR3 loop spans 16 amino acids. CDR1 and CDR2 from the germline V gene are MNHEY and SMNVEV (reference sequence). DNA of the CDR3: TGTGCCAGCAGTTTAGGGGCCGGGACAGGAGCCTACGAGCAGTACTTC. Protein product: CASSLGAGTGAYEQYF.

The J gene is TRBJ1-2, the V gene TRBV6-6, with 7 bases fitting TRBD1. Germline trimming cut 3 bases from V and 3 bases from J; bases unmatched to any gene: 4. The CDR3 runs to 14 residues. CDR1 MNHNY and CDR2 SVGAGI come from the germline V gene (reference sequence). The CDR3 DNA reads as TGTGCCAGCAGTTATGGACAGGTCTACTATGGCTACACCTTC. It is translated as CASSYGQVYYGYTF.

The chain has TRBV19 and TRBJ1-5; 7 bases are a match to TRBD1. The V and J ends lost 4 bases and 2 bases, in that order; junction bases with no gene match: 8. Germline V gene sequence: CDR1 LNHDA, CDR2 SQIVND (reference sequence). The CDR3 length is 16 residues. The CDR3: CASSTPGQLGNQPQHF. DNA of the CDR3: TGTGCCAGTAGTACCCCGGGACAGCTAGGCAATCAGCCCCAGCATTTT.

The rearrangement uses TRBV5-1 and TRBJ2-2; 12 bases align to TRBD2. The V gene end was trimmed by 0 bases and the J gene end by 4 bases; junction bases not matched to a gene: 4. This CDR3 region has 17 residues. Looked up from germline, CDR1 is SGHRS and CDR2 is YFSETQ. CDR3 sequence: CASSLELAGGGTGELFF. Here the CDR3 DNA reads TGCGCCAGCAGCTTGGAGCTAGCGGGAGGGGGCACCGGGGAGCTGTTTTTT.

The gene calls are TRBV11-3 and TRBJ2-3, with D perhaps TRBD1 or TRBD2 (5 bases each). The CDR3 consists of 16 residues. V was pared by 5 bases and J by 0 bases, with 15 bases between. Germline V CDR1 and CDR2: SGHNT, YENEEA. The DNA of the CDR3 is TGTGCCAGCAGCCCCTGGGACGGAGCTAGCACAGATACGCAGTATTTT. It yields the protein CASSPWDGASTDTQYF.

Here the CDR3 reads CASSIGIGTGEQYF. The CDR3 DNA reads TGTGCCAGTAGCATCGGTATAGGGACGGGGGAGCAGTACTTC. The rearrangement links TRBV19 to TRBJ2-7; D tentatively fits TRBD1 or TRBD2 (5 bases each). This CDR3 has 14 residues. Germline CDR1 LNHDA, CDR2 SQIVND (reference sequence). V was cut by 6 bases and J by 7 bases, with 19 bases left in between.

The chain recombines TRBV27 with TRBJ2-5, with 7 nucleotides matching TRBD2. The V gene's germline CDR1 is MNHEY and CDR2 SMNVEV (reference sequence). Trimming at V came to 6 bases and at J to 2 bases, leaving 6 bases not matched to a gene. CDR3 size: 14 residues. Written as DNA, the CDR3 is TGTGCCAGCAGCAGAAGCGGGATACAAGAGACCCAGTACTTC. The encoded protein is CASSRSGIQETQYF.